This TCR beta chain was identified in a study of high-grade serous ovarian cancer treatment subgroups. CDR1 is SGHTA, CDR2 FQGNSA, per germline. Trimming stripped 5 bases from V and 3 bases from J, with 14 bases between. This CDR3 is built from 15 residues. Tumor tissue was taken before any definitive surgery or chemotherapy was given. Data came from immunoSEQ multiplex PCR; TCRdb stores just in-frame clones and leaves some out. Of about 16,000 clones listed, 73% are singletons. This receptor was identified in a human donor with high-grade serous ovarian cancer. Sequencing was done on a sample of tumor tissue. The rearrangement links TRBV7-2 to TRBJ1-5, with D unresolved. The CDR3 region is CASSPFSTDNQPQHF. CDR3 sequence (DNA): TGTGCCAGCAGCCCCTTTTCTACTGACAATCAGCCCCAGCATTTT.